One sample yielded the 10 T cell receptor beta chains listed below, sequenced in a study of blood T cell repertoires in COVID-19. Method: immunoSEQ multiplex PCR; TCRdb's copy keeps in-frame clones and lacks some. The data show about 180,000 clones, 83% seen once. Sequencing input: peripheral blood. The receptors were sampled from a human donor in a cohort sampled during active COVID-19.

The chain employs TRBV2 and TRBJ2-1, with 7 bases matching TRBD2. The CDR3 has 13 residues. Looked up from germline, CDR1 is SNHLY and CDR2 is FYNNEI. V trimming: 6 bases; J trimming: 9 bases; junction bases outside the gene matches: 8. CDR3 region: CASRGDYWGEQFF. In nucleotides, the CDR3 is TGTGCCAGCAGGGGGGACTACTGGGGTGAGCAGTTCTTC.

This chain connects TRBV7-3 to TRBJ2-1; 14 bases map to TRBD2. Germline values: CDR1 SGHTA, CDR2 FQGTGA. This CDR3 comprises 14 residues. With V trimmed by 6 bases and J by 10 bases, 5 bases remained unmatched. CDR3 region: CASSSTSGGAEQFF. The DNA of the CDR3 is TGTGCCAGCAGTTCGACTAGCGGGGGGGCCGAGCAGTTCTTC.

The rearrangement joins TRBV9 to TRBJ1-1; 8 bases align to TRBD1. Germline V lookup: CDR1 SGDLS, CDR2 YYNGEE. This CDR3 is built from 16 residues. The V gene end was trimmed by 4 bases and the J gene end by 2 bases; junction bases not matched to a gene: 10. This chain's CDR3 is CASSPNTGGENTEAFF. CDR3 DNA: TGTGCCAGCAGCCCAAATACAGGGGGGGAAAACACTGAAGCTTTCTTT.

On this clone itself: Other nucleotide sequences from this sample produce the same CDR3. The chain uses TRBV2 and TRBJ2-3; 9 bases are shared with TRBD2. Germline V CDR1 and CDR2: SNHLY, FYNNEI. The CDR3 has 15 amino acids. V gave up 3 bases and J gave up 2 bases; unmatched junction bases: 3. The CDR3 here is CASSETSGYTDTQYF. CDR3 bases: TGTGCCAGCAGTGAGACTAGCGGATACACAGATACGCAGTATTTT. The variable domain in full, completed from reference TRBV2 and TRBJ2-3, reads EPEVTQTPSHQVTQMGQEVILRCVPISNHLYFYWYRQILGQKVEFLVSFYNNEISEKSEIFDDQFSVERPDGSNFTLKIRSTKLEDSAMYFCASSETSGYTDTQYFGPGTRLTVL.

This chain uses TRBV28 with TRBJ2-3; perhaps TRBD1 as D (5 bases). The CDR3 spans 14 residues. CDR1 and CDR2 (germline): MDHEN, SYDVKM. V shed 2 bases and J shed 6 bases, with 12 bases lying between them. CDR3 in amino acids: CASSLAMKGDTQYF. In DNA form, the CDR3 reads TGTGCCAGCAGTTTAGCGATGAAGGGGGATACGCAGTATTTT.

The gene calls are TRBV15 and TRBJ2-5, with D possibly matching TRBD1 (5 bases). The CDR3 loop spans 15 amino acids. V was clipped by 0 bases and J by 2 bases, with 10 bases between them. CDR1 is LNHNV and CDR2 is YYDKDF in the germline V gene (reference sequence). This chain's CDR3 is CATSRDPQAQETQYF. DNA of the CDR3: TGTGCCACCAGCAGAGATCCACAGGCTCAAGAGACCCAGTACTTC.

The chain carries TRBV28 and TRBJ2-7; 11 positions agree with TRBD1. The CDR3 consists of 14 residues. J was trimmed by 3 bases and V by 8 bases; bases with no gene match: 6. CDR1 and CDR2 from the germline V gene are MDHEN and SYDVKM. The chain's CDR3 is CASHGTGGIYEQYF. CDR3 DNA: TGTGCCAGCCACGGGACAGGGGGTATCTACGAGCAGTACTTC.

This chain joins TRBV5-6 and TRBJ2-7; TRBD1 matches 8 bases. With 0 bases clipped from V and 0 bases from J, the junction kept 14 bases outside the gene matches. CDR3 length: 19 amino acids. Looked up from germline, CDR1 is SGHDT and CDR2 is YYEEEE. The CDR3 nucleotides read TGTGCCAGCAGCTTGGTGCCAGGGGGCGCCGAGGGAACCTCCTACGAGCAGTACTTC. It yields the protein CASSLVPGGAEGTSYEQYF.

The chain recombines TRBV7-9 with TRBJ2-1; 7 bases are a match to TRBD2. This CDR3 contains 15 residues. The J segment lost 4 bases and the V segment lost 5 bases, leaving 8 bases of the junction unmatched. Germline V gene sequence: CDR1 SEHNR, CDR2 FQNEAQ (reference sequence). The CDR3: CASSTMGGDYNEQFF. The CDR3 coding sequence is TGTGCCAGCAGCACCATGGGGGGGGATTACAATGAGCAGTTCTTC.

J is TRBJ2-7 and V is TRBV19; 10 nucleotides match TRBD1. The junction had 7 bases not matched to a gene; V was cut back by 5 bases and J by 3 bases. CDR1 and CDR2 from the germline V gene are LNHDA and SQIVND (reference sequence). The CDR3 is 15 amino acids. The CDR3 is CASSPAGTGVYEQYF. The CDR3 nucleotides are TGTGCCAGTAGTCCTGCCGGGACAGGGGTCTACGAGCAGTACTTC.